These 4 T cell receptor beta chains came from one sample sequenced in a study of CD4+ T cells in melanoma. Some clones are missing from TCRdb's copy, which holds only in-frame ones; the method was immunoSEQ multiplex PCR. The sample consists of some 9,500 clones, roughly 70% of them appearing once. Sequenced input: cells from a culture (not recorded whether cultured in vitro). The receptor set was obtained from a human donor with melanoma.

CDR3 nucleotides: TGCAGCGGACTGGCGGGACAGGGTGCGAACTCCTACAATGAGCAGTTCTTC. It translates to CSGLAGQGANSYNEQFF. The V call is TRBV29-1, the J call TRBJ2-1; TRBD1 agrees at 9 bases. CDR3 length: 17 residues. CDR1 is SQVTM and CDR2 is ANQGSEA in the germline V gene. V gave up 7 bases and J gave up 0 bases; unmatched junction bases: 13.

This chain connects TRBV5-1 to TRBJ2-1, with 7 bases fitting TRBD2. The CDR3 spans 16 residues. Germline trimming cut 0 bases from V and 7 bases from J; bases unmatched to any gene: 10. Germline loops: CDR1 SGHRS, CDR2 YFSETQ. CDR3 DNA sequence: TGCGCCAGCAGCTTGGCCCGGCTAGCGGTGGGTAATGAGCAGTTCTTC. Protein sequence: CASSLARLAVGNEQFF.

V and J are TRBV2 and TRBJ2-1, with 10 bases fitting TRBD1. The V gene's germline CDR1 is SNHLY and CDR2 FYNNEI. The CDR3 is 14 amino acids. The V gene end was trimmed by 7 bases and the J gene end by 7 bases; junction bases not matched to a gene: 7. CDR3 sequence (DNA): TGTGCCAGCAAAAGGGACAGGGGAGAAAATGAGCAGTTCTTC. It is translated as CASKRDRGENEQFF.

This clone has just a few counts. The CDR3 sequence: CASTPGTRTNTIYF. The CDR3 DNA is TGTGCCAGCACCCCCGGGACAAGGACAAACACCATATATTTT. This chain uses TRBV6-5 with TRBJ1-3, with D maybe TRBD1 (6 bases). Germline CDR1 reads MNHEY; CDR2 reads SVGAGI. V was cut by 7 bases and J by 6 bases, with 16 bases left in between. The CDR3 totals 14 residues.